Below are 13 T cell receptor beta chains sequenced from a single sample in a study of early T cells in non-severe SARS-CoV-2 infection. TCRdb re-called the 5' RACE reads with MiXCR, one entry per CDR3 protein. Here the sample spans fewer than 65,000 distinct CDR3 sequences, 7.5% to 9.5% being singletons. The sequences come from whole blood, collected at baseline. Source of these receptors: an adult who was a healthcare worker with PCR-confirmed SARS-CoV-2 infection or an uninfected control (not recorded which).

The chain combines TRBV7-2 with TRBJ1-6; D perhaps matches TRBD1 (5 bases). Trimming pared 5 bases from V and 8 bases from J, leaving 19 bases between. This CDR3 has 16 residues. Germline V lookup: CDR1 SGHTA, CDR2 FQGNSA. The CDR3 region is CASSLTPVGADSPLHF. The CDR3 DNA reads TGTGCCAGCAGCCTTACCCCGGTAGGGGCCGATTCACCCCTCCACTTT.

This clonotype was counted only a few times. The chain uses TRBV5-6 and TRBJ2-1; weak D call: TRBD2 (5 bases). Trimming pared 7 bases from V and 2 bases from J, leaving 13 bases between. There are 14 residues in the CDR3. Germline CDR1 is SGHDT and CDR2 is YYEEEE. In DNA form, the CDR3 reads TGTGCCAGCTTGGGCCGGGGAACCTACAATGAGCAGTTCTTC. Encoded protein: CASLGRGTYNEQFF.

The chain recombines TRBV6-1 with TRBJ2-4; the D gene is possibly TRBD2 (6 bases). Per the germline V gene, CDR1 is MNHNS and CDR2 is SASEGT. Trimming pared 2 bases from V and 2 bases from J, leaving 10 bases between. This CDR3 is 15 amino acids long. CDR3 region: CASSEFRDSKNIQYF. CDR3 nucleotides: TGTGCCAGCAGTGAATTCCGGGACTCCAAAAACATTCAGTACTTC.

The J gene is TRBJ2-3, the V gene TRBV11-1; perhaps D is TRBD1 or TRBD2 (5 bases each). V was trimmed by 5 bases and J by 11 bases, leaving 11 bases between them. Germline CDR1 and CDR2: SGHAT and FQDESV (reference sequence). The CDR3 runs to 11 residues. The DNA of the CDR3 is TGTGCCAGCAGCAACCGGGACGGGCAGTATTTT. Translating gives CASSNRDGQYF.

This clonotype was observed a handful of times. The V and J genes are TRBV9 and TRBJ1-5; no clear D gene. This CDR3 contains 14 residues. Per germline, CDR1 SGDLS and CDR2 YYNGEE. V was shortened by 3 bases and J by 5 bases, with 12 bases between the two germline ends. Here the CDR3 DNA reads TGTGCCAGCAGCGCGGGCCTCCGTGATCAGCCCCAGCATTTT. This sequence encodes CASSAGLRDQPQHF.

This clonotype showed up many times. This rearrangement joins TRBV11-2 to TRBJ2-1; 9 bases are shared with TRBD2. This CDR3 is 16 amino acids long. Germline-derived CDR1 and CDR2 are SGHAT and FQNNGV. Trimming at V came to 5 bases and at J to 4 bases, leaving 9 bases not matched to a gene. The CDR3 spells CASSQLLSGRYNEQFF. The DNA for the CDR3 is TGTGCCAGCAGCCAACTACTCAGCGGGAGGTACAATGAGCAGTTCTTC.

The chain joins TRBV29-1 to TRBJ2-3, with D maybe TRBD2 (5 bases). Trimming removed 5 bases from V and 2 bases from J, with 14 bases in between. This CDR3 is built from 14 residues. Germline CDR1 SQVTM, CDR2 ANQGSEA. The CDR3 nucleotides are TGCAGCGTTCACGGGGTCAGCTCCACAGATACGCAGTATTTT. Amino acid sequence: CSVHGVSSTDTQYF.

The CDR3 is CASSTLAGGPDWTDTQYF. CDR3 DNA: TGTGCCAGCAGCACCCTAGCGGGGGGGCCTGATTGGACAGATACGCAGTATTTT. J is TRBJ2-3 and V is TRBV9; 12 bases line up with TRBD2. The trim removed 4 bases at V and 3 bases at J, leaving 12 bases unmatched. This CDR3 contains 18 residues. Germline V CDR1 and CDR2: SGDLS, YYNGEE.

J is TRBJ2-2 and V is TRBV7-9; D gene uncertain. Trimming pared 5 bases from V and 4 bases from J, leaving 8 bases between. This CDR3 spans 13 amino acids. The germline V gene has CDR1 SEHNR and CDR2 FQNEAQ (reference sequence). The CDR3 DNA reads TGTGCCAGCAGCCCGGATATCACCGGGGAGCTGTTTTTT. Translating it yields CASSPDITGELFF.

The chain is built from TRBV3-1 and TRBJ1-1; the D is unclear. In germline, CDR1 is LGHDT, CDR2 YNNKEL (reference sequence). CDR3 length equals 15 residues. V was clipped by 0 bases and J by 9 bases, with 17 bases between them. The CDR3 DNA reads TGTGCCAGCAGCCAAGATAGCGGTCGCCAGAATCAAGCTTTCTTT. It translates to CASSQDSGRQNQAFF.

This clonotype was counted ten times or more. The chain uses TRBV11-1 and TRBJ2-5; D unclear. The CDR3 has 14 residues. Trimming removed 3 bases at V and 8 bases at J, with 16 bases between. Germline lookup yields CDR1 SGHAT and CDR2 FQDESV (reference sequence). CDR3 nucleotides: TGTGCCAGCAGCTTTACGGGTTCACTGAAAACCCAGTACTTC. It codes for CASSFTGSLKTQYF.

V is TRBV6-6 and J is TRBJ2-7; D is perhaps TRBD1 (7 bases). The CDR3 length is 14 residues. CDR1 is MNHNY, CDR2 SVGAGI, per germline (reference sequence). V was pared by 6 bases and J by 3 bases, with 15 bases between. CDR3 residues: CASRGGGTFYEQYF. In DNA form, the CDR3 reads TGTGCCAGCAGAGGGGGCGGGACCTTCTACGAGCAGTACTTC.

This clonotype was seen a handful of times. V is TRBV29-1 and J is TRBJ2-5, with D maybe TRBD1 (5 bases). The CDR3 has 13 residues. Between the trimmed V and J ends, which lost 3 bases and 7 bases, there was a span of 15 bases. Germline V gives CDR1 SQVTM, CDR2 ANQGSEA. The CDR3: CSVEGRSWGTQYF. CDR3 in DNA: TGCAGCGTTGAGGGGCGGTCCTGGGGGACCCAGTACTTC.